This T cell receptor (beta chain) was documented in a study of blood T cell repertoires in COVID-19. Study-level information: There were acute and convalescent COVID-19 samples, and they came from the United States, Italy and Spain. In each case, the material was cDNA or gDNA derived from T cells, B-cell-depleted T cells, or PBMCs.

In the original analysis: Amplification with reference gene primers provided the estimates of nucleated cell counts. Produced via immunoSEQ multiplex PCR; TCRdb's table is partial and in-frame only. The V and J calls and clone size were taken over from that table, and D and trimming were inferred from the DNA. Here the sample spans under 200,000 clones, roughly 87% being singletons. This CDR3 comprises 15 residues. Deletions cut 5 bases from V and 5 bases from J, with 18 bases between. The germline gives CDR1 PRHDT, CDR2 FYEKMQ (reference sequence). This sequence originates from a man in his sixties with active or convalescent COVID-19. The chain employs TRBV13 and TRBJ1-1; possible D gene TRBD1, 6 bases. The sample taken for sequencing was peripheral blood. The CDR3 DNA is TGTGCCAGCAGCCTACCGCAGGGGAGGGGGACTGAAGCTTTCTTT. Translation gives CASSLPQGRGTEAFF.